The source of this TCR beta chain is a study of cytomegalovirus exposure and HLA in healthy donors. Across the study: The roughly 660 first-cohort repertoires shared a platform with the approximately 120 validation repertoires, as reported in a later analysis. Findings and limits, study-wide: The listing of 150 to 200 TCR beta chains classed them as cytomegalovirus-associated. Subsequent analysis of the approximately 130 validation repertoires found a tendency for first-cohort TCR clusters to co-occur. Most observed TCR sequences were rare, whereas some public TCRs were detected in many donors.

Sequenced by immunoSEQ multiplex PCR; TCRdb stores in-frame clones only, minus some. The data show tens of thousands of clones, about 96% seen once. With respect to this clone: Its antigen is unknown.

The source material was PBMCs. This clonotype originated in a man between 18 and 29 years old in good health and CMV-seronegative.

CDR3 nucleotides: TGTGCCAGCAGCAACCGGGTAGTAGCGGGAGGAGTCACCGGGGAGCTGTTTTTT. Protein: CASSNRVVAGGVTGELFF. V gene TRBV7-6 combines with J gene TRBJ2-2, with 10 bases aligning to TRBD2. Germline V CDR1 and CDR2: SGHVS, FNYEAQ. With V trimmed by 5 bases and J by 4 bases, 13 bases remained unmatched. The CDR3 runs 18 residues.